The T cell receptor (beta chain) described here comes from a study of cytomegalovirus exposure and HLA in healthy donors (dated by TCRdb to between 2016 and 2019). Describing the broader study: According to an earlier analysis of around 600 of the donors, 150 million to 200 million T cells yielded 117 million unique TCR beta sequences and 250 to 350 Gb of sequence data. An early release covering roughly 640 HLA-typed donors comprised 250 to 350 gigabases of sequencing data and around 80 million unique TCR sequences. All discovery cohort repertoires had been generated on a single sequencing platform. Along with the approximately 700-subject first cohort, a separate validation cohort of over a hundred different subjects was used. The study combined high-throughput TCR immunosequencing, statistical association of individual TCRs with disease status, and machine learning to predict cytomegalovirus infection status. A few DR-DQ haplotypes were treated as single units for association and clustering because of strong linkage in the cohort. The T cell repertoires of around 730 subjects were profiled by immunosequencing and related to cytomegalovirus serostatus. Genome-wide SNP genotypes for about 65% of the 666 donors were used in a later genetic analysis, which treated that subset as a discovery cohort. The genetic ancestry cluster associated with self-reported Caucasian donors included around 76% of the 350 to 500 genotyped donors. An earlier analysis of about 600 of the donors used high-throughput TCR beta sequencing to judge whether each TCR beta V gene segment behaved as functional or pseudogenic. The number of typed donors differed by locus: about 620-640 for A, B, C, DRB1 and DQB1; approximately 520 for DQA1; fewer than 610 for DPA1; and some 450 for DPB1. Among some 400 genotyped donors of the cohort, an average of about 240,000 unique TCR beta nucleotide sequences was sequenced per donor, of which about 19% were non-productive. HLA typing covered class I and class II loci at four-digit resolution. In the later analysis, no new phenotypic data were used to find candidate immune exposures; instead, reliance was placed on TCR beta sequences and their occurrence across donors. Donor age, sex, ethnicity and CMV serostatus were collected together with the repertoire data. In a later analysis, previously published TCR beta repertoires from several hundred donors were re-analyzed and high-resolution HLA genotyping was added so that TCR occurrence patterns could be studied. The study aimed to test whether cataloging public T cell receptors could reveal signatures of past pathogen exposure. General findings and caveats noted by the study authors: A later genetic analysis reported fewer N-insertions in productive TCRs among donors in an Asian-associated ancestry cluster than the roughly 620-donor mean. A later analysis found that TCR association rates varied across HLA loci, with DRB1 alleles showing the most associated TCRs and HLA-C alleles the fewest. A further reported finding was that TCR beta sequences accurately predicted the HLA-A and HLA-B alleles for most subjects in the first cohort. In vitro tests confirmed that a few of the cytomegalovirus-associated TCR beta chains recognize cytomegalovirus antigens. It was suggested by the authors that the approach could potentially be generalized to other disease states and immunological phenotypes. In an earlier analysis of 587 of the donors, most TCR beta V segments appeared in productive rearrangements about 87% or about 30% of the time, broadly matching IMGT annotations. The earlier analysis of about 600 of the donors excluded about 16 rarely observed V segments, including chromosome 9 orphons, because counts were too low. CMV serostatus was the only immune exposure information available for the cohort. V-gene and J-gene trimming of TCR beta chains was associated with a missense DCLRE1C variant in a later genetic analysis, and the association was replicated in an independent cohort. According to a later analysis, parvovirus B19, influenza, CMV and Epstein-Barr virus appeared linked to several top co-occurrence clusters. Only TCR beta chains were sequenced in this cohort, and the absence of alpha or paired-chain data limited detectable features. Correlated functional status among segregating V segments might be attributable to linkage disequilibrium, but an unknown experimental factor could not be ruled out. The study listed 150 to 200 TCR beta chains as associated with cytomegalovirus. Most TCR sequences were seen in very few donors, while some public TCRs were found in many individuals. The classifier was reported to diagnose cytomegalovirus status with high specificity and sensitivity in both the original cohort and the validation cohort. A group of highly shared sequence variants was considered likely to be a technical artifact of the sequencing pipeline. When HLA alleles, especially DR and DQ, strongly co-occurred, TCR associations were difficult to assign to individual alleles. A later analysis found that HLA-associated TCR beta chains were more clonally expanded and had lower generation probabilities than equally common non-associated chains. Most CMV-associated TCR beta chains appeared to be HLA-restricted in a later analysis, and the HLA associations seemed to be driven largely by CMV exposure. Sequencing depth was assumed to be roughly uniform across donors in the presence/absence analyses, though that assumption may not hold. HLA typing was unavailable for some donors at each locus, so association tests used only the typed subset. In a later analysis, 16,951 TCR beta sequences were associated with specific HLA alleles at a false discovery rate of 0.05.

In total, approximately 690 healthy bone marrow donors made up the cohort. At the time of sampling, all cohort members were nominally healthy, though unrecorded immune exposures were likely present. The donor tested CMV seronegative, placing the donor among the 350 or so seronegative members of the cohort. Every donor gave a peripheral blood sample, and the peripheral blood mononuclear cells from that sample were used for TCR beta sequencing. The Qiagen DNeasy Blood Extraction Kit was used to extract genomic DNA from the blood cell samples. Concerning this clone: This receptor's antigen is unknown. No per-base quality is available; no much larger clone lies one base away.

Libraries were prepared through the immunoSEQ multiplex PCR assay. For the multiplex PCR, a mixture combining 60 forward primers for TCR Vbeta segments and 13 reverse primers for TCR Jbeta segments was used. The CDR3 region of rearranged TCR beta genes was amplified from genomic DNA by a multiplex PCR assay. On the Illumina HiSeq System, the amplified TCR beta libraries were sequenced as 87-base-pair reads. As for the original processing: A later analysis tallied approximately 87 million unique TCR beta chains across the 550 to 850 repertoires, and about 10 million of those chains were shared by two or more donors. A nearest-neighbor algorithm error-corrected the raw reads and collapsed the reads into unique sequences, merging closely related sequences to remove PCR and sequencing errors. Alignment of CDR3 sequences to IMGT reference sequences was used to assign V, D and J gene segments. For a sequence to be retained, a match of at least six nucleotides to both a V gene segment and a J gene segment was required. Rearrangements were classified as productive when the CDR3 lacked stop codons and remained in frame with V and J, and all other rearrangements were classified as non-productive. CDR3 was defined according to IMGT convention as the region running from the second conserved V-encoded cysteine to the conserved J-encoded phenylalanine. The earlier analysis of about 610 of the donors excluded sequences that lacked an unambiguous match to a single V gene segment. An earlier analysis of 587 of the donors called V segments functional above 56.7% productive rearrangements and segregating when the between-donor standard deviation exceeded 5%. A statistical classification framework was built to diagnose cytomegalovirus status from the catalog of TCR beta chain sequences. V and J gene assignment, in a later analysis, came from comparing TCR nucleotide sequences with IMGT/GENE-DB human TR gene sequences. A later analysis assigned CDR3 sequences and most-parsimonious VDJ recombination scenarios with the TCRdist pipeline. In a later analysis, every TCR beta chain was defined by the combination of its CDR3 amino acid sequence and its V-gene family, and reads without a unique V-gene family were dropped. In a later analysis, approximately 640 highly shared, low-generation-probability nucleotide sequences were removed to address suspected cross-contamination and a sequencing artifact. In a later analysis, a clonal expansion index was calculated for each public chain from normalized within-repertoire ranks of inferred template counts. In a later analysis, generation probabilities were computed using a VDJ recombination model fitted to out-of-frame rearrangements, and the results were checked against IGoR. Hypergeometric tests were used in a later analysis to score TCR-TCR, TCR-HLA and TCR-CMV co-occurrence, with a repertoire-size bias correction applied to the TCR pairs. In a later analysis, false discovery rates were estimated by permuting HLA or CMV assignments 20 times. A later analysis grouped co-occurring TCRs with DBSCAN, adding TCRdist sequence similarity when clustering within HLA-allele-positive subsets. For co-occurrence clustering, repertoires with fewer than 30,000 or more than 120,000 public chains were excluded, along with roughly five repertoires with anomalous nucleotide sharing. This is the immuneACCESS table as TCRdb keeps it, with only in-frame sequences that have V and J called. A part of the clones is gone; compared with another copy, unresolved V genes explain less than half, and the rest is unexplained. The V and J calls and clone size were taken over from that table, and D and trimming were inferred from the DNA. The sample data list about 160,000 clones, and around three quarters of these were observed just once. The leading ten clones occupy 3% to 3.5% of the sample.

The clonotype comes from a woman between 35 and 50 years old in good health and CMV-seronegative. Input material: PBMCs.

The nucleotide sequence is given as TGTGCCAGCAGCACCCACAGGGGTCGAGCCTACGAGCAGTACTTC. Its product reads: CASSTHRGRAYEQYF. This chain is built from TRBV11-2 and TRBJ2-7, with 7 bases matching TRBD1. V lost 5 bases and J lost 2 bases, and the count of bases not matched to a germline gene is 9. As encoded in the germline V gene, CDR1 is SGHAT while CDR2 is FQNNGV. Reading from cysteine to phenylalanine, the CDR3 counts 15 amino acids. Here the CDR3 DNA is all that survives: 45 bases in frame from base 1.